Given below is one TCR beta chain in context. This record belongs to a study of blood T cell repertoires in COVID-19. Study in general: Spain, Italy and the United States supplied samples that represented acute and convalescent COVID-19. In each case, the material was cDNA or gDNA derived from T cells, B-cell-depleted T cells, or PBMCs.

In the authors' methods: Reference gene primer amplification in the assay estimated nucleated cell counts. This table comes from immunoSEQ multiplex PCR, and its TCRdb copy is limited to in-frame clones, with some not included. That table gives V, J and clone size, and the DNA gave D and trimming. The sample lists fewer than 300,000 clones, 81% occurring once. The CDR3 runs to 14 residues. With 3 bases removed from V and 6 bases from J, the gap between germline ends came to 15 bases. Germline lookup yields CDR1 SGHRS and CDR2 YFSETQ. This receptor was identified in a woman aged 55-75 years with active or convalescent COVID-19. The sample taken for sequencing was peripheral blood. The V and J genes are TRBV5-1 and TRBJ1-1; perhaps TRBD1 as D (6 bases). The CDR3 nucleotides are TGCGCCAGCAGCTCGGGACATGGAGACCCTGAAGCTTTCTTT. Translating gives CASSSGHGDPEAFF.